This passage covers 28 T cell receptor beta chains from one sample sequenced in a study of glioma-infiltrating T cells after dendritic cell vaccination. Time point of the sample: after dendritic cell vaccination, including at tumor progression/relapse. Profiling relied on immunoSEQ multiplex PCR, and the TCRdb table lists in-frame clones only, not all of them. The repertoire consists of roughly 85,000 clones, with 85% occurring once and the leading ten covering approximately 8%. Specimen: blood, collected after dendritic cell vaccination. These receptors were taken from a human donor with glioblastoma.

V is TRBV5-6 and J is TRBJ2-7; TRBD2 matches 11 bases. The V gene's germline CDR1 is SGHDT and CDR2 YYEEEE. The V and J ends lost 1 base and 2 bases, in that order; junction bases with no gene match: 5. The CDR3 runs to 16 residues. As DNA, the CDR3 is TGTGCCAGCAGCTTGTATGGGGGACTAGCGGCCTACGAGCAGTACTTC. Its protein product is CASSLYGGLAAYEQYF.

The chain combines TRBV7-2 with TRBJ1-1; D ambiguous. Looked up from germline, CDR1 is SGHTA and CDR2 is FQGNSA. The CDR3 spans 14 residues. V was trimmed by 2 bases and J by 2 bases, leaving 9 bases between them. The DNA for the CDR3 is TGTGCCAGCAGCTTAACCGGGATAAACACTGAAGCTTTCTTT. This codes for CASSLTGINTEAFF. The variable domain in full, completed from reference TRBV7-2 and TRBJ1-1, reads GAGVSQSPSNKVTEKGKDVELRCDPISGHTALYWYRQSLGQGLEFLIYFQGNSAPDKSGLPSDRFSAERTGGSVSTLTIQRTQQEDSAVYLCASSLTGINTEAFFGQGTRLTVV.

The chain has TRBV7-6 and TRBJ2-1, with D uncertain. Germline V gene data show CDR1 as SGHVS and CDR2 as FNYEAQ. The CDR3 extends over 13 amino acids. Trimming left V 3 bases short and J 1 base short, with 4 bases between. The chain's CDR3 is CASSFQSYNEQFF. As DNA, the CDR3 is TGTGCCAGCAGCTTTCAATCCTACAATGAGCAGTTCTTC.

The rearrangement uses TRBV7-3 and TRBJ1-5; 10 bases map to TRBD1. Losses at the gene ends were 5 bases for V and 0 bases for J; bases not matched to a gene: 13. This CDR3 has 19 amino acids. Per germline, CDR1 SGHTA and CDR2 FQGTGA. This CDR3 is CASSPQMGQGQYSNQPQHF. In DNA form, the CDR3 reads TGTGCCAGCAGCCCCCAAATGGGACAGGGGCAGTATAGCAATCAGCCCCAGCATTTT.

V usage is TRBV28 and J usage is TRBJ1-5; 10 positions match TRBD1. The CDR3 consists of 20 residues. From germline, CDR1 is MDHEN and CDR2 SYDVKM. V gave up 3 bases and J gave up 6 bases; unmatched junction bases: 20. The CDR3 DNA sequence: TGTGCCAGCAGTTTCCTCAGTCCCGGGACAGGGGCGCTCGTGGGTCAGCCCCAGCATTTT. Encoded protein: CASSFLSPGTGALVGQPQHF.

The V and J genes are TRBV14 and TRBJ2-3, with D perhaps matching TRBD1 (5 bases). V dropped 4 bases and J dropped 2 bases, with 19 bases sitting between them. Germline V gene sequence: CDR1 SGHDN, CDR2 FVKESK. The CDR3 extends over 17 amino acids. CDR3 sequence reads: CASSRLDKALYTDTQYF. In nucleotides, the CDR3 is TGTGCCAGCAGCCGTTTGGACAAAGCTCTCTACACAGATACGCAGTATTTT.

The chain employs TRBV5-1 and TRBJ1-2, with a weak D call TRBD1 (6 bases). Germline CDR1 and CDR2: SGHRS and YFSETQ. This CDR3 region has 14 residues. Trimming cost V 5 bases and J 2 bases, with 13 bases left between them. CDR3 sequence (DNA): TGCGCCAGCAGTTCTACAGGGAAGAACTATGGCTACACCTTC. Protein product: CASSSTGKNYGYTF.

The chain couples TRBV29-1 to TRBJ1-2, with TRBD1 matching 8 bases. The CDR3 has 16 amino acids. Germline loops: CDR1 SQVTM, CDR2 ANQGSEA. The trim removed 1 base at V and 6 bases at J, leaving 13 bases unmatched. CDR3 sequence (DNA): TGCAGCGTTGAAGGGGTTTTCGACAGGGGAAATCATGGCTACACCTTC. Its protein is CSVEGVFDRGNHGYTF.

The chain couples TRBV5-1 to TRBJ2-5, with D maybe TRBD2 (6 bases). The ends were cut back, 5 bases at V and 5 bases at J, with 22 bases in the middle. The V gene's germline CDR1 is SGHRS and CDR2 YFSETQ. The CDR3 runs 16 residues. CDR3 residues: CASSPGPGTGPETQYF. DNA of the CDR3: TGCGCCAGCAGTCCCGGGCCCGGGACTGGTCCGGAGACCCAGTACTTC. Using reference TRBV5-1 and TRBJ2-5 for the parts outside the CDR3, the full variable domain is KAGVTQTPRYLIKTRGQQVTLSCSPISGHRSVSWYQQTPGQGLQFLFEYFSETQRNKGNFPGRFSGRQFSNSRSEMNVSTLELGDSALYLCASSPGPGTGPETQYFGPGTRLLVL.

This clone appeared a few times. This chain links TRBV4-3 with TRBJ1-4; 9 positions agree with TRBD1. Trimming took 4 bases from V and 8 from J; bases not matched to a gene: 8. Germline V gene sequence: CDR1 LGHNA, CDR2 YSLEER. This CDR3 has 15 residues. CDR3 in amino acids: CASSRGTGIQEKLFF. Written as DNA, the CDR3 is TGCGCCAGCAGCCGAGGGACAGGGATTCAGGAAAAACTGTTTTTT.

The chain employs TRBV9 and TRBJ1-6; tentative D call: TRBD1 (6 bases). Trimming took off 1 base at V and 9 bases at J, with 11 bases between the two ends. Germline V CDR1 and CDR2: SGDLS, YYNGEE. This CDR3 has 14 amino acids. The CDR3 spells CASSVYREGSPLHF. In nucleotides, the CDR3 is TGTGCCAGCAGCGTATACAGGGAGGGTTCACCCCTCCACTTT.

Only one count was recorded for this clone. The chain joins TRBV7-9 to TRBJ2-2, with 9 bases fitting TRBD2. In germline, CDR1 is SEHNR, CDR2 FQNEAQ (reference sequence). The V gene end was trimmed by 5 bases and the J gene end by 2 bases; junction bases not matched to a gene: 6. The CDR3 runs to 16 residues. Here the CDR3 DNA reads TGTGCCAGCAGCCACCGACTAGCGGCTAACACCGGGGAGCTGTTTTTT. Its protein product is CASSHRLAANTGELFF.

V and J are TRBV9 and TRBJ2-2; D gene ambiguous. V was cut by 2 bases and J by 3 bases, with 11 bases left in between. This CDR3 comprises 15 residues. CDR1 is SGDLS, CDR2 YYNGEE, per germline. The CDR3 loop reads CASSVRGKDTGELFF. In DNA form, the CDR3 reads TGTGCCAGCAGCGTTAGAGGAAAGGACACCGGGGAGCTGTTTTTT.

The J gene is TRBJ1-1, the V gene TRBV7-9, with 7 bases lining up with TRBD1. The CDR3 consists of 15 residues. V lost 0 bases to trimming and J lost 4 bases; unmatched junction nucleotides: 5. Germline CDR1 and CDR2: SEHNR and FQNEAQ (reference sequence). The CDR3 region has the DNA TGTGCCAGCAGCTTAGCTGACAGGGTGGGCACTGAAGCTTTCTTT. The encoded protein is CASSLADRVGTEAFF.

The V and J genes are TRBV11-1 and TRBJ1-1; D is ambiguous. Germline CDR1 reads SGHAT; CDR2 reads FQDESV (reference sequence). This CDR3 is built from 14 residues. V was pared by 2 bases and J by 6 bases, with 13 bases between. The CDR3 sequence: CASSLFMRSPEAFF. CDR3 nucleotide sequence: TGTGCCAGCAGCTTATTTATGAGGAGCCCTGAAGCTTTCTTT.

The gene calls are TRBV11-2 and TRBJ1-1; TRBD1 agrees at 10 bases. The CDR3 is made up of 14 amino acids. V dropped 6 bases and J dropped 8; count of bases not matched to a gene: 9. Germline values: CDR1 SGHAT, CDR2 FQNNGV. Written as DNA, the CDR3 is TGTGCCAGCAGTCCCCGGGACAGGGGAAGGGAAGCTTTCTTT. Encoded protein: CASSPRDRGREAFF.

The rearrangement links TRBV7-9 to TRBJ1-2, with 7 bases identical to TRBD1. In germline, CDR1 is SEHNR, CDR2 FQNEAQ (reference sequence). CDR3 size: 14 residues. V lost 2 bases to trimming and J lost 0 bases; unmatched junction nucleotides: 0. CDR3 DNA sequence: TGTGCCAGCAGCTTACAGGGGGCTAACTATGGCTACACCTTC. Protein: CASSLQGANYGYTF.

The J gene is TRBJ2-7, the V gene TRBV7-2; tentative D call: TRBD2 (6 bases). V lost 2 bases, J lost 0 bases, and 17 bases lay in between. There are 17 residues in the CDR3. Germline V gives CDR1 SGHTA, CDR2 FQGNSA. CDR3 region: CASSLTAAGPSSYEQYF. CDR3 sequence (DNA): TGTGCCAGCAGCTTAACTGCTGCGGGGCCAAGCTCCTACGAGCAGTACTTC. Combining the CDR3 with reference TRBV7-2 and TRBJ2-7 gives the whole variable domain GAGVSQSPSNKVTEKGKDVELRCDPISGHTALYWYRQSLGQGLEFLIYFQGNSAPDKSGLPSDRFSAERTGGSVSTLTIQRTQQEDSAVYLCASSLTAAGPSSYEQYFGPGTRLTVT.

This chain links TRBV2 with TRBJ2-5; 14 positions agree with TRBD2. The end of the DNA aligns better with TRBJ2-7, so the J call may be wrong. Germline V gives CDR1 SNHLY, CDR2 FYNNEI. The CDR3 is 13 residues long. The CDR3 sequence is CASGTSGSHEQYF. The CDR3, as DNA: TGTGCCAGCGGGACTAGCGGGAGCCACGAGCAGTACTTC.

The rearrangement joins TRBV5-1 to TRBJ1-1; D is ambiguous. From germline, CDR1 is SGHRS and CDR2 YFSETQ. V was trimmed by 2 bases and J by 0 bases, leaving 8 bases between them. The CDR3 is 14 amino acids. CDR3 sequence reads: CASSFDTMNTEAFF. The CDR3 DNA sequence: TGCGCCAGCAGCTTCGACACCATGAACACTGAAGCTTTCTTT.

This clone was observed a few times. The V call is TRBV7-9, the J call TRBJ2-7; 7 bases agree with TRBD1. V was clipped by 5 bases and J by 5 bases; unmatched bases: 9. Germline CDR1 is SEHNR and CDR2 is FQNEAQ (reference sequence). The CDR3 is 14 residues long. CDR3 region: CASSDDRVEDEQYF. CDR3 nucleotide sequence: TGTGCCAGCAGCGACGACAGGGTTGAGGACGAGCAGTACTTC. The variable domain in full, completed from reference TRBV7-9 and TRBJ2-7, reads DTGVSQNPRHKITKRGQNVTFRCDPISEHNRLYWYRQTLGQGPEFLTYFQNEAQLEKSRLLSDRFSAERPKGSFSTLEIQRTEQGDSAMYLCASSDDRVEDEQYFGPGTRLTVT.

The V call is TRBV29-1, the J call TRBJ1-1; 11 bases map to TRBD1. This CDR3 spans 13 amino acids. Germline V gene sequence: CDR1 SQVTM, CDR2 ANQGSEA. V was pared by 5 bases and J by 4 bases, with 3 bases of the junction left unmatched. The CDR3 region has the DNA TGCAGCGTTCGGGACAGGGGGGTCACTGAAGCTTTCTTT. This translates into CSVRDRGVTEAFF.

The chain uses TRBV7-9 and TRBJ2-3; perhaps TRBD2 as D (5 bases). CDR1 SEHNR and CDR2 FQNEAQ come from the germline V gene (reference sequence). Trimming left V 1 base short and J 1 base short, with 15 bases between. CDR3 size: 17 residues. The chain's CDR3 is CASSLDDYRVGTDTQYF. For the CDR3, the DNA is TGTGCCAGCAGCTTAGACGACTACCGGGTGGGCACAGATACGCAGTATTTT.

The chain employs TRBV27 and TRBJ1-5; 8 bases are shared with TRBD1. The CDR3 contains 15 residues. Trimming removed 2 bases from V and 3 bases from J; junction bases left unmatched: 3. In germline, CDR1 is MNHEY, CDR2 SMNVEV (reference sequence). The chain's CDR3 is CASSLLTGDNQPQHF. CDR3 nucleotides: TGTGCCAGCAGTTTACTGACAGGGGACAATCAGCCCCAGCATTTT.

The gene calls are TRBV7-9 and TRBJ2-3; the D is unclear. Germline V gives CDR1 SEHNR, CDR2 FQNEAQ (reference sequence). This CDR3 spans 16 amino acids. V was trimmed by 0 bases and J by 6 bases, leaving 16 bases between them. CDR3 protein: CASSLARSPPGDTQYF. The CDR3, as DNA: TGTGCCAGCAGCTTAGCGCGTTCCCCTCCCGGGGATACGCAGTATTTT.

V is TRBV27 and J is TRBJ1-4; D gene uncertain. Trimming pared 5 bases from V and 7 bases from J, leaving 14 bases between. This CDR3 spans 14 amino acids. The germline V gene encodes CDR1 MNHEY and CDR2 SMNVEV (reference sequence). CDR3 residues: CASSQRVRGEKLFF. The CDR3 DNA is TGTGCCAGCAGTCAGAGAGTACGGGGTGAAAAACTGTTTTTT.

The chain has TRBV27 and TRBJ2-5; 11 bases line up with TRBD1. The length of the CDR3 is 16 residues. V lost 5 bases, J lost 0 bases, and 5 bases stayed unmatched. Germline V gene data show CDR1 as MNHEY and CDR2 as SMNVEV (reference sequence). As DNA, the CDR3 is TGTGCCAGCAGTCTCGGGACAGGGGGGTACCAAGAGACCCAGTACTTC. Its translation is CASSLGTGGYQETQYF.

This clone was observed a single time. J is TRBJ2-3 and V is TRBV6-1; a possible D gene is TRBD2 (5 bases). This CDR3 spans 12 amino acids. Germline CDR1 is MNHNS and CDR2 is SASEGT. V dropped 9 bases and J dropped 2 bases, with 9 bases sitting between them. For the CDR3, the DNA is TGTGCCAGTAAACTAGACACAGATACGCAGTATTTT. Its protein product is CASKLDTDTQYF.